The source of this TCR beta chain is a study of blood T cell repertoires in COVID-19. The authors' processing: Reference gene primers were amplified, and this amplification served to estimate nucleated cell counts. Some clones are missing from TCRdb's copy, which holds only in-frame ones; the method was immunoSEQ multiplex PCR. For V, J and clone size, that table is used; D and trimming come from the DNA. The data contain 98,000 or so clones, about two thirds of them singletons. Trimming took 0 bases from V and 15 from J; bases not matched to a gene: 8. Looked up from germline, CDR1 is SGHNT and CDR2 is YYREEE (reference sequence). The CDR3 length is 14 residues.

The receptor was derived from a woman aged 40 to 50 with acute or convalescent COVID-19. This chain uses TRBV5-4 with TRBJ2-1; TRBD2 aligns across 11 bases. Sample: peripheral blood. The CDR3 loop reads CASSLELAGAQRFF. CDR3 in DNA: TGTGCCAGCAGCTTGGAACTAGCGGGGGCCCAAAGGTTCTTC. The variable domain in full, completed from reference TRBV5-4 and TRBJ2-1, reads ETGVTQSPTHLIKTRGQQVTLRCSSQSGHNTVSWYQQALGQGPQFIFQYYREEENGRGNFPPRFSGLQFPNYSSELNVNALELDDSALYLCASSLELAGAQRFFGPGTRLTVL.